This T cell receptor (beta chain) derives from a study of blood T cell repertoires in COVID-19. Trimming cost V 4 bases and J 5 bases; bases outside gene matches: 5. Germline V CDR1 and CDR2: SGHAT, FQNNGV. The CDR3 has 14 residues. Only in-frame clones appear in the TCRdb table, and some are missing; sequencing was by immunoSEQ multiplex PCR. The sample has over 65,000 clones, 86% seen once. The specimen was peripheral blood. The TCR was taken from a man in his fifties with active or convalescent COVID-19. V is TRBV11-2 and J is TRBJ1-1, with 9 bases aligning to TRBD1. CDR3 residues: CASSWGQGNTEAFF. The CDR3 bases are TGTGCCAGCAGCTGGGGACAGGGAAATACTGAAGCTTTCTTT.